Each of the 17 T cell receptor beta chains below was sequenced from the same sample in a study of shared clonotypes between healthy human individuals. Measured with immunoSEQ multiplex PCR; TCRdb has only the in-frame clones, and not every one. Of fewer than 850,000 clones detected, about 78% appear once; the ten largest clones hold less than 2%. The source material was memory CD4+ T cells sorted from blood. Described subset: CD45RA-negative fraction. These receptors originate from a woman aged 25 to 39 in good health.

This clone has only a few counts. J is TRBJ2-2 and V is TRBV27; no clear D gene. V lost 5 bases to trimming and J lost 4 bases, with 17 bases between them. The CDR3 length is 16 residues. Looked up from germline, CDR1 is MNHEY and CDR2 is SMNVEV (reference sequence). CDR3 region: CASSEWSRVGTGELFF. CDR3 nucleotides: TGTGCCAGCAGTGAATGGTCTAGAGTCGGCACCGGGGAGCTGTTTTTT.

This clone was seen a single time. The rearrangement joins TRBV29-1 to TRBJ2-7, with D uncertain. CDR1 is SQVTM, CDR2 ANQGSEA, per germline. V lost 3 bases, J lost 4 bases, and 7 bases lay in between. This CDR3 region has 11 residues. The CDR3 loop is CSVDLSYEQYF. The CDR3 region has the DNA TGCAGCGTTGACCTTAGTTACGAGCAGTACTTC.

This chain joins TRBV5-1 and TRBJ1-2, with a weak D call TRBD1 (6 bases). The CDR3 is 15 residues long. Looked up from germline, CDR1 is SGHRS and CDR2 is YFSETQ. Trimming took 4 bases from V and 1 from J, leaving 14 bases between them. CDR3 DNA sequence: TGCGCCAGCAGCCCCAACTCAGGGGTTAACTATGGCTACACCTTC. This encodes CASSPNSGVNYGYTF.

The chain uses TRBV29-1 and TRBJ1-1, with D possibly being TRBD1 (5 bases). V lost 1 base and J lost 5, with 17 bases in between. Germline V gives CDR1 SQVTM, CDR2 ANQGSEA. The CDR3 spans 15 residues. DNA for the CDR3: TGCAGCGTTGAAGGGGTCGTTGGGGCGGCGACTGAAGCTTTCTTT. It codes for CSVEGVVGAATEAFF. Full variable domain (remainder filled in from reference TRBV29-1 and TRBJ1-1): SAVISQKPSRDICQRGTSLTIQCQVDSQVTMMFWYRQQPGQSLTLIATANQGSEATYESGFVIDKFPISRPNLTFSTLTVSNMSPEDSSIYLCSVEGVVGAATEAFFGQGTRLTVV.

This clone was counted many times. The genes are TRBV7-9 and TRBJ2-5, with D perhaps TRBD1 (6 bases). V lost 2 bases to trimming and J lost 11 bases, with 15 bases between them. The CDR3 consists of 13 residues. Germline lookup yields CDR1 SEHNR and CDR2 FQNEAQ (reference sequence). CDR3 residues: CASSLNRADGQYF. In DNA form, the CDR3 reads TGTGCCAGCAGCTTAAACAGGGCGGATGGGCAGTACTTC.

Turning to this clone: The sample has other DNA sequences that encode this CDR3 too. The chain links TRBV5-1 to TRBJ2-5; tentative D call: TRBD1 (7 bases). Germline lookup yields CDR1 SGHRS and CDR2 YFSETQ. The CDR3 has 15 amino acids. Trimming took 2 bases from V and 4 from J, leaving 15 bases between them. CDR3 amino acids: CASSLGQGGLETQYF. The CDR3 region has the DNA TGCGCCAGCAGCTTAGGGCAGGGGGGACTAGAGACCCAGTACTTC.

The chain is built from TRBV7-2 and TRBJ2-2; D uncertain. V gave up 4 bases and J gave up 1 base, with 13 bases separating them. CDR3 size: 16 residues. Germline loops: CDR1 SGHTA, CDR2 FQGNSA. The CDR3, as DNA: TGTGCCAGCAGCTCGGCAGGAACCAAGAACACCGGGGAGCTGTTTTTT. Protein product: CASSSAGTKNTGELFF.

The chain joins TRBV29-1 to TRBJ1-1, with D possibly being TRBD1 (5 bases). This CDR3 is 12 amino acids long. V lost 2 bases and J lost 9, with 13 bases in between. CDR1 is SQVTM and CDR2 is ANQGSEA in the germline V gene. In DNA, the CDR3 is TGCAGCGTTGAAACAGCGGGGGATAAAGCTTTCTTT. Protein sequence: CSVETAGDKAFF.

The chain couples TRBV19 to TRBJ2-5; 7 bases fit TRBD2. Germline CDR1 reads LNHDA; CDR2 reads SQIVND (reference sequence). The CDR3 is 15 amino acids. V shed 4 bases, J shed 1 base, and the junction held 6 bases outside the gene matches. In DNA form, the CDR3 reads TGTGCCAGTAGTAGACAAGGGAGGGTCCAAGAGACCCAGTACTTC. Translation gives CASSRQGRVQETQYF.

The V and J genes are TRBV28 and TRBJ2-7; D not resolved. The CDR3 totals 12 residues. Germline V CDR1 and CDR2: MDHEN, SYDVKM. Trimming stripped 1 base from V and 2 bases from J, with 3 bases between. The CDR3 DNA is TGTGCCAGCAGTTTATTTCCCTACGAGCAGTACTTC. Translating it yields CASSLFPYEQYF.

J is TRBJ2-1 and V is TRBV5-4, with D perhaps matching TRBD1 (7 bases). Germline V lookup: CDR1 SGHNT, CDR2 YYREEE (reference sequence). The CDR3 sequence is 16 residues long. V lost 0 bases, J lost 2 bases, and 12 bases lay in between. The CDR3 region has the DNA TGTGCCAGCAGCTTGGCTACAGGGGAGGCCTACAATGAGCAGTTCTTC. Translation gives CASSLATGEAYNEQFF.

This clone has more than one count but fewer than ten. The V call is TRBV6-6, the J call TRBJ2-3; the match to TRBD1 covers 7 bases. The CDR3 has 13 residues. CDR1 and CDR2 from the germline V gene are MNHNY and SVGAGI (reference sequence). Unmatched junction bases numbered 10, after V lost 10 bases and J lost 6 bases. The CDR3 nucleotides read TGTGCCACACAGACAGGGTTCGGCGATACGCAGTATTTT. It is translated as CATQTGFGDTQYF.

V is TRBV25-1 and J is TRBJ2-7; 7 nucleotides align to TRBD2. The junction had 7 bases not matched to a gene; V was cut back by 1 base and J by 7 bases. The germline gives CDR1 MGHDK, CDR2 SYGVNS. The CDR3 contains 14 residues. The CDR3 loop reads CASSEWGGLGEQYF. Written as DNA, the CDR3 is TGTGCCAGCAGTGAATGGGGGGGTTTGGGAGAGCAGTACTTC.

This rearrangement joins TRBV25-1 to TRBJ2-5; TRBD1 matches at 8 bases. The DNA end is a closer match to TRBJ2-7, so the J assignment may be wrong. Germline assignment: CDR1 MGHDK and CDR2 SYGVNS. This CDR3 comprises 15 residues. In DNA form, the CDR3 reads TGTGCCAGCAGTGAATCGGGGACAGGAGGCTACGAGCAGTACTTC. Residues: CASSESGTGGYEQYF.

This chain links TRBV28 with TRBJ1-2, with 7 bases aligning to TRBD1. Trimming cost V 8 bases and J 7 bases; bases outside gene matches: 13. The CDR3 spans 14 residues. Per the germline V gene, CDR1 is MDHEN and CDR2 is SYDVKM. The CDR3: CASLTFRGEGGYTF. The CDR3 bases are TGTGCCAGCCTTACCTTCAGGGGGGAAGGTGGCTACACCTTC.

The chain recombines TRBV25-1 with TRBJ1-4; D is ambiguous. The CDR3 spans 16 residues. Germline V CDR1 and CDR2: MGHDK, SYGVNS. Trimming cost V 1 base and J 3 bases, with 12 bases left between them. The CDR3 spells CASSELENGSNEKLFF. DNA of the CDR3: TGTGCCAGCAGTGAATTGGAAAACGGATCTAATGAAAAACTGTTTTTT.

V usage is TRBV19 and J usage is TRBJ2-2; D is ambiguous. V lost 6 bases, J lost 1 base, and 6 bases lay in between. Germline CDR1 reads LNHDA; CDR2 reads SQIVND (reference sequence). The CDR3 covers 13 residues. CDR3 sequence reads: CASRWGNTGELFF. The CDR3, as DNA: TGTGCCAGTAGATGGGGGAACACCGGGGAGCTGTTTTTT.